The clone carrying this T cell receptor (beta chain) was observed once. This sample is part of a study of blood T cell repertoires in COVID-19. Study in general: The United States, Italy and Spain supplied acute and convalescent COVID-19 samples.

Trimming removed 5 bases from V and 1 base from J; junction bases left unmatched: 5. The CDR3 has 15 amino acids. From germline, CDR1 is LGHDT and CDR2 YNNKEL (reference sequence). The method was immunoSEQ multiplex PCR; TCRdb's version includes in-frame clones alone and lacks a portion of them. The top ten hold 4% to 5.5% of the sample, which has around 450,000 clones, roughly 90% seen once. The sequenced sample consisted of peripheral blood. This sequence was found in a woman aged 30 to 39 with acute or convalescent COVID-19. The V and J genes are TRBV3-1 (or the pseudogene TRBV3-2) and TRBJ2-1; 7 bases match TRBD2. In DNA form, the CDR3 reads TGTGCCAGCAGCGGTAGCGGGCGATCCTACAATGAGCAGTTCTTC. Protein: CASSGSGRSYNEQFF.